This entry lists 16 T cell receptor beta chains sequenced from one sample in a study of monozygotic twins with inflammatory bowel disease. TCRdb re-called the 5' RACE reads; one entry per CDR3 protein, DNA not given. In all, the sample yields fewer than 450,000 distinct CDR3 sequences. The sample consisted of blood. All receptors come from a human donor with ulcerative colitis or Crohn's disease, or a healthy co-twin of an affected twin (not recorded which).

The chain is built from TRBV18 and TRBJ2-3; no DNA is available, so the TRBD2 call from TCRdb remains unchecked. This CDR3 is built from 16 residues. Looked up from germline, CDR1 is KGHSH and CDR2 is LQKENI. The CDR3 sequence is CASSPGTSGARDTQYF.

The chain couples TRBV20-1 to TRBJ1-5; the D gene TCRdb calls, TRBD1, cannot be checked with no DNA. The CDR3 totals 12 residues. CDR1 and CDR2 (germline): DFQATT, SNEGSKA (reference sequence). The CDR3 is CSARTGDQPQHF.

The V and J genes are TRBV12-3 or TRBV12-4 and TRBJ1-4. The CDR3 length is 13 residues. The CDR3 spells CASSFGRNEKLFF.

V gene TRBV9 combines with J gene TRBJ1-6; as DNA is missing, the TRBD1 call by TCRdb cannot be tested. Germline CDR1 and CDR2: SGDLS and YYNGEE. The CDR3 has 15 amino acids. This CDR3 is CASSPTGARFSPLHF.

The CDR3 is CSVEDTGTGGDSYEQYF. V gene TRBV29-1 combines with J gene TRBJ2-7; the D call of TRBD1 rests on TCRdb alone, since no DNA is present to check it. The germline gives CDR1 SQVTM, CDR2 ANQGSEA. The CDR3 covers 17 residues.

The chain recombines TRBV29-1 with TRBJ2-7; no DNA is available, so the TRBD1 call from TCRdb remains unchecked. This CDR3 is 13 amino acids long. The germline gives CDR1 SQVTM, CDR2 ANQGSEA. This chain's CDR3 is CSVLGTGGDEQYF.

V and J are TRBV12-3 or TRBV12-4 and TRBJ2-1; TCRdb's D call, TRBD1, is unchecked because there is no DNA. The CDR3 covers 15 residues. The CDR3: CASSFGRLSYNEQFF.

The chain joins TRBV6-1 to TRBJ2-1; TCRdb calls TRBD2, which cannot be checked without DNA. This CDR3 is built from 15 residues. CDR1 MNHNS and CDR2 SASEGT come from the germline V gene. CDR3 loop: CASYSRFKSESEQFF.

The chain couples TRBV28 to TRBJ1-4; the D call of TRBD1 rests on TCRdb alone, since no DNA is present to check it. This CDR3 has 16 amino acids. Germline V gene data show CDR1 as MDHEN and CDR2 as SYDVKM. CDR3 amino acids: CASTSPLGQTNEKLFF. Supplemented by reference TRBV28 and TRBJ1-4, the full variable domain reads DVKVTQSSRYLVKRTGEKVFLECVQDMDHENMFWYRQDPGLGLRLIYFSYDVKMKEKGDIPEGYSVSREKKERFSLILESASTNQTSMYLCASTSPLGQTNEKLFFGSGTQLSVL.

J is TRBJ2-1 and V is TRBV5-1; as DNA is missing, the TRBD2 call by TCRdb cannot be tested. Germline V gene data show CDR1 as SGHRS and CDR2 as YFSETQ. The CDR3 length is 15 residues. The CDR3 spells CASSLGLAGSHEQFF.

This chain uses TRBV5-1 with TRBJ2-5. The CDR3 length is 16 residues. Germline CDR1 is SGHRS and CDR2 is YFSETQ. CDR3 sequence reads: CASSLEGSNHEETQYF.

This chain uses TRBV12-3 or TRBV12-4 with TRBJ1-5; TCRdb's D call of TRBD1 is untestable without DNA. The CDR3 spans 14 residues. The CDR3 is CASSLDRAPQPQHF.

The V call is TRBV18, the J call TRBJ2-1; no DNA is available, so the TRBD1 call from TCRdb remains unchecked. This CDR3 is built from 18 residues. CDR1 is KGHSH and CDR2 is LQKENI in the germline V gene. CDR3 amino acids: CASSPRWISRQGAQEQFF.

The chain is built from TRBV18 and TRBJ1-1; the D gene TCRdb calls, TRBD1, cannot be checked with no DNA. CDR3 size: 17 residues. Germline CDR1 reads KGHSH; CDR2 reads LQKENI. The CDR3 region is CASSPRGGGVVNTEAFF. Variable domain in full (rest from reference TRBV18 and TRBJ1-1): NAGVMQNPRHLVRRRGQEARLRCSPMKGHSHVYWYRQLPEEGLKFMVYLQKENIIDESGMPKERFSAEFPKEGPSILRIQQVVRGDSAAYFCASSPRGGGVVNTEAFFGQGTRLTVV.

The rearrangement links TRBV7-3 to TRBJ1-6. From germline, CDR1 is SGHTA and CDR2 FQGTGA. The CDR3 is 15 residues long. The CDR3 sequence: CASSLQATGNSPLHF.

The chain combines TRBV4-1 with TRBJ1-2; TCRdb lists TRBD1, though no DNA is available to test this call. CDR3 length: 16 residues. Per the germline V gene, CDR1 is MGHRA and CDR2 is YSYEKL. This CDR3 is CASSQDWGQKYYGYTF.